This T cell receptor beta chain was sequenced for a study of metastatic and nonmetastatic thyroid tumors. For the study at large: Samples came from malignant and benign thyroid patients, and repertoires were compared across blood and tumor or nodule tissue. Study-wide points: Reports indicated that malignant thyroid tumors showed significantly higher TCR beta diversity than benign nodules did, in blood and tumor.

Treatment of any kind had been given to no patient before thyroid surgery. Per the original methods: Between-group CDR3 differences, defined by clinicopathological status, yielded a distant-metastasis classifier for papillary thyroid cancer. TCRdb called clones again from the PCR reads with MiXCR. In this record, the V and J calls reflect TCRdb's handling and not the investigators' own analysis. The data show around 23,000 clones, roughly 21% seen once. This clone came up many times. Its matching antigen is unknown. The sequenced sample consisted of blood. The clonotype originates from a female donor with papillary thyroid cancer or a benign thyroid nodule (not recorded which). Some clones in this sample may be carry-over from other donors' samples.

Written as DNA, the CDR3 is TGCAGTGCTATCCTAGCGGAGTCCTACAATGAGCAGTTCTTC. Its protein product is CSAILAESYNEQFF. J is TRBJ2-1 and V is TRBV20-1, with 7 bases aligning to TRBD2. The CDR3 sequence is 14 residues long. Trimming cost V 4 bases and J 1 base; bases outside gene matches: 4. Germline values: CDR1 DFQATT, CDR2 SNEGSKA (reference sequence).